This passage covers 14 T cell receptor beta chains from one sample sequenced in a study of T cells in Graves' hyperthyroidism and ophthalmopathy. Amplification yielded TCR beta CDR3 regions, with RNA transcripts as the source. The HTBI set primed first-round TCR CDR3 RT-PCR. MiXCR was run by TCRdb on the multiplex PCR reads, yielding one entry per CDR3 protein. This sample has roughly 740,000 distinct CDR3 sequences, with around 17% found just once. Sequenced input: blood. These receptors were taken from a man younger than 35 with Graves' hyperthyroidism.

In this sample, this clonotype turned up once. This could be a read error, since a much larger clone is one nucleotide away. The gene calls are TRBV11-3 and TRBJ2-2, with 11 bases matching TRBD2. The CDR3 loop spans 18 amino acids. From germline, CDR1 is SGHNT and CDR2 YENEEA. CDR3 loop: CASSEGGLAADETGKLFF. Written as DNA, the CDR3 is TGTGCCAGCAGCGAGGGGGGACTAGCGGCCGACGAGACCGGGAAGCTGTTTTTT.

This rearrangement joins TRBV19 to TRBJ2-6, with 8 bases aligning to TRBD1. The trim removed 5 bases at V and 1 base at J, leaving 7 bases unmatched. The CDR3 is 17 residues long. Germline loops: CDR1 LNHDA, CDR2 SQIVND (reference sequence). CDR3 DNA: TGTGCCAGTAGTCCGGGACAGGCACTTTCTGGGGCCAACGTCCTGACTTTC. Translation: CASSPGQALSGANVLTF.

This clonotype showed up many times. The rearrangement links TRBV18 to TRBJ2-7, with a weak D call TRBD1 (6 bases). The CDR3 extends over 14 amino acids. V lost 2 bases to trimming and J lost 5 bases, with 13 bases between them. CDR1 KGHSH and CDR2 LQKENI come from the germline V gene. CDR3 bases: TGTGCCAGCTCACCATGGAAGGGGGTCAACGAGCAGTACTTC. As protein: CASSPWKGVNEQYF.

This clonotype was seen more than once but under ten times. This chain joins TRBV2 and TRBJ2-7; no clear D. The CDR3 has 15 amino acids. Germline V gives CDR1 SNHLY, CDR2 FYNNEI. V shed 2 bases and J shed 0 bases, with 11 bases lying between them. For the CDR3, the DNA is TGTGCCAGCAGTGAAAGCAGGAGCCTCTCCTACGAGCAGTACTTC. Amino acids: CASSESRSLSYEQYF.

This rearrangement joins TRBV28 to TRBJ1-5; tentative D call: TRBD1 (5 bases). V was shortened by 5 bases and J by 5 bases, with 16 bases between the two germline ends. The germline V gene encodes CDR1 MDHEN and CDR2 SYDVKM. The CDR3 contains 15 residues. CDR3: CASSTFGGGDQPQHF. The CDR3 DNA follows: TGTGCCAGCAGTACATTTGGTGGGGGGGATCAGCCCCAGCATTTT.

A remark on this clonotype: This may stem from a read error, because a much larger clone lies one nucleotide away. This CDR3 fails to terminate in the conserved phenylalanine or tryptophan, so it likely reflects a read error. This rearrangement joins TRBV12-3 or TRBV12-4 to TRBJ1-4, with unresolved D. Deletions cut 5 bases from V and 5 bases from J, with 6 bases between. The CDR3 is made up of 12 amino acids. The CDR3 sequence is CASSPQNEKLFL. Here the CDR3 DNA reads TGTGCCAGCAGTCCCCAAAATGAAAAACTGTTTCTT.

V gene TRBV20-1 combines with J gene TRBJ1-5; D gene uncertain. V shed 3 bases and J shed 11 bases, with 20 bases lying between them. Germline V gene sequence: CDR1 DFQATT, CDR2 SNEGSKA (reference sequence). The CDR3 spans 14 residues. Here the CDR3 DNA reads TGCAGTGCTAGGATGATGACGGGCCCTGGGGCCCAGCATTTT. Its translation: CSARMMTGPGAQHF.

A few counts support this clonotype. The chain is built from TRBV28 and TRBJ2-3, with D tentatively TRBD1 (5 bases). The CDR3 is 11 amino acids. Trimming took off 7 bases at V and 8 bases at J, with 10 bases between the two ends. CDR1 is MDHEN, CDR2 SYDVKM, per germline. CDR3 coding DNA: TGTGCCAGCAATAGGGGCAGTACGCAGTATTTT. Translating gives CASNRGSTQYF.

This clonotype was picked up a small number of times. The gene calls are TRBV20-1 and TRBJ1-1, with D tentatively TRBD1 (5 bases). Trimming removed 3 bases at V and 0 bases at J, with 11 bases between. The germline V gene encodes CDR1 DFQATT and CDR2 SNEGSKA (reference sequence). This CDR3 spans 14 amino acids. CDR3 bases: TGCAGTGCTAGGGAGGGGCGGATGAACACTGAAGCTTTCTTT. It is translated as CSAREGRMNTEAFF.

V is TRBV9 and J is TRBJ1-1; possible D gene TRBD1, 5 bases. The V end was cut by 7 bases, the J end by 4 bases, with 17 bases between. The CDR3 covers 14 residues. Germline V gene lookup returns CDR1 SGDLS and CDR2 YYNGEE. This CDR3 reads CASGGKRDGTEAFF. Written as DNA, the CDR3 is TGTGCCAGCGGTGGAAAGAGGGACGGCACTGAAGCTTTCTTT.

The CDR3 is CASSPSTGDRGGGNTIYF. As DNA, the CDR3 is TGTGCCAGCTCACCCAGTACGGGGGACCGCGGAGGGGGAAACACCATATATTTT. The rearrangement joins TRBV18 to TRBJ1-3; D possibly corresponds to TRBD1 (5 bases). This CDR3 is 18 amino acids long. Germline V gene sequence: CDR1 KGHSH, CDR2 LQKENI. Trimming stripped 3 bases from V and 4 bases from J, with 22 bases between.

This clonotype was seen repeatedly, ten times or more. The J gene is TRBJ2-7, the V gene TRBV20-1; perhaps TRBD2 as D (5 bases). The germline V and J ends were trimmed by 1 base and 1 base, with 14 bases remaining between them. The CDR3 covers 15 residues. CDR1 DFQATT and CDR2 SNEGSKA come from the germline V gene (reference sequence). This CDR3 is CSARAWRAKSYEQYF. Written as DNA, the CDR3 is TGCAGTGCTAGAGCTTGGCGGGCTAAGTCCTACGAGCAGTACTTC.

There are many counts of this clonotype. This chain links TRBV30 with TRBJ2-2, with D perhaps matching TRBD1 (5 bases). Germline V gives CDR1 GTSNPN, CDR2 SVGIG (reference sequence). The CDR3 is 12 amino acids. The V and J ends lost 7 bases and 3 bases respectively, with 9 bases between them. In nucleotides, the CDR3 is TGTGCCTCCACAGGAGACACCGGGGAGCTGTTTTTT. This encodes CASTGDTGELFF.

There are a few counts of this clonotype. The chain has TRBV7-9 and TRBJ2-2; D not certain. Trimming removed 2 bases at V and 2 bases at J, with 9 bases between. This CDR3 is built from 15 residues. Per the germline V gene, CDR1 is SEHNR and CDR2 is FQNEAQ (reference sequence). CDR3 sequence reads: CASSLRPVNTGELFF. CDR3 DNA sequence: TGTGCCAGCAGCTTACGTCCTGTCAACACCGGGGAGCTGTTTTTT.